This T cell receptor (beta chain) was retrieved from a study of control samples from healthy donors and cancer patients. Method: immunoSEQ multiplex PCR; TCRdb's copy keeps in-frame clones and lacks some. The profile shows fewer than 200,000 clones, 90% of them singletons. Germline V gene sequence: CDR1 LGHDT, CDR2 YNNKEL (reference sequence). The CDR3 totals 16 residues. With V trimmed by 4 bases and J by 5 bases, 8 bases remained unmatched. This sequence originates from a woman between 50 and 59 years old in good health. Input material: blood. The rearrangement joins TRBV3-1 (or the pseudogene TRBV3-2) to TRBJ2-1, with 10 nucleotides matching TRBD2. CDR3 coding DNA: TGTGCCAGCAGCCGGTACAGCGGGAGGGAAAACAATGAGCAGTTCTTC. Translated, it gives CASSRYSGRENNEQFF.